This T cell receptor (beta chain) was found in a study of CD8 T cells in ankylosing spondylitis (TCRdb year 2017). General notes on the study: To find TCR variants linked to disease, the study profiled T cell receptor beta repertoires in ankylosing spondylitis patients and healthy donors. Samples of peripheral blood were taken, and for ankylosing spondylitis patients, synovial fluid was collected as well. The full study cohort was made up of about two dozen ankylosing spondylitis patients and fewer than 120 healthy donors.

There are many counts of this clonotype. Its specific antigen is unknown. Per-base quality was not reported, and no clone a single base away is much larger than it. The listed sequencing device is Illumina HiSeq 2500. Quantitative 5'-RACE with molecular barcodes was used to prepare TCR beta libraries. The paper's processing steps were these. A new computational method based on a probabilistic model of VDJ rearrangement was used to identify disease-linked TCR variants. In-frame beta chains were kept once TCRdb had trimmed the public reads at Q25 with fastp and called clones with MiXCR. A single entry per CDR3 protein holds the most common genes and DNA from its merged rows. None of the V and J calls come from the authors' own analysis; TCRdb made them. Across this sample there are more than 35,000 distinct CDR3 sequences, with around 6% seen only once. The ten top clones hold about an eighth of the sample.

Measured from the cysteine to the phenylalanine, the CDR3 is 14 residues long. The retained sequence is limited to the CDR3, 42 bases, with the frame set at the first base. CDR1 and CDR2, looked up from the germline V gene (reference sequence), are SGHNT and YYREEE. For this chain, trimming is 4 bases at the V end and 4 bases at the J end, and the number of junction bases without a gene match is 4. The study at large found these results: According to the report, matched synovial fluid samples from ankylosing spondylitis patients were significantly enriched for the disease-linked clones. Some motif variants had previously been reported in the synovial fluid and blood of reactive arthritis patients, which suggests shared mechanisms of disease initiation. The disease-linked clones had a CD8+ phenotype and were found at relatively low frequencies in peripheral blood. Blood from ankylosing spondylitis patients appeared to be characterized by a TCR beta motif composed of under ten highly homologous amino acid variants.

The rearranged segments are TRBV5-4 and TRBJ2-7, and TRBD1 matches 11 of the central bases. The clonotype was recovered from a male donor with ankylosing spondylitis or in good health (not recorded which). The sequenced sample was blood, either unsorted or a sorted T cell fraction (not recorded which). The DNA is TGTGCCAGCAGCATAGGACAGGGGGCTTACGAGCAGTACTTC. Its protein reads: CASSIGQGAYEQYF.